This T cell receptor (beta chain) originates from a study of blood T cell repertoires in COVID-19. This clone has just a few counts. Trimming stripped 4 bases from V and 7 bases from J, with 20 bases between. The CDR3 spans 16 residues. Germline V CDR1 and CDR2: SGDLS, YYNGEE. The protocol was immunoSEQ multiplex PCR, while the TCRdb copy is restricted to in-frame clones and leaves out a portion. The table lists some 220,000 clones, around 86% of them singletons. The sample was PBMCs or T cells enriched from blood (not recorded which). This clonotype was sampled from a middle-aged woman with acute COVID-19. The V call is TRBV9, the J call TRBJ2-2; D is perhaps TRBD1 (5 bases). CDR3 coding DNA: TGTGCCAGCAGCCTACCCCCCGCAGGGCGCGTCGGGGAGCTGTTTTTT. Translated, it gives CASSLPPAGRVGELFF.